The 19 T cell receptor beta chains in this list originate from one sample, sequenced in a study of blood T cell repertoires in COVID-19. Only in-frame clones appear in the TCRdb table, and some are missing; sequencing was by immunoSEQ multiplex PCR. Here the sample spans some 100,000 clones, approximately 84% being singletons. The sequenced sample was peripheral blood. The receptors come from an elderly man with active or convalescent COVID-19.

As DNA, the CDR3 is TGTGCCAGCTCGTATTGGGGGCCTAGCACTGAAGCTTTCTTT. Protein sequence: CASSYWGPSTEAFF. The V gene is TRBV18, the J gene TRBJ1-1, with D perhaps matching TRBD1 (6 bases). CDR1 and CDR2 (germline): KGHSH, LQKENI. This CDR3 region has 14 residues. Trimming stripped 6 bases from V and 4 bases from J, with 15 bases between.

This chain connects TRBV24-1 to TRBJ1-2; TRBD1 might be the D (5 bases). V was clipped by 4 bases and J by 8 bases, with 13 bases between them. Germline CDR1 reads KGHDR; CDR2 reads SFDVKD. This CDR3 comprises 13 residues. The CDR3, as DNA: TGTGCCACCAGTGACTCCGGGGGAGAGGGCTACACCTTC. Translating it yields CATSDSGGEGYTF.

V usage is TRBV10-1 and J usage is TRBJ2-2, with a possible D match to TRBD1 (6 bases). V was pared by 4 bases and J by 5 bases, with 17 bases between. Per the germline V gene, CDR1 is WNHNN and CDR2 is SYGVQD (reference sequence). There are 16 residues in the CDR3. The CDR3 region is CASSAATGLSTGELFF. The CDR3 bases are TGCGCCAGCAGTGCTGCCACAGGGTTGAGTACCGGGGAGCTGTTTTTT.

The V call is TRBV28, the J call TRBJ1-2, with 9 bases that match TRBD1. V was pared by 2 bases and J by 4 bases, with 5 bases of the junction left unmatched. The CDR3 is made up of 15 amino acids. Germline values: CDR1 MDHEN, CDR2 SYDVKM. In DNA, the CDR3 is TGTGCCAGCAGTTTAGTAGGACAGGGGATCTATGGCTACACCTTC. Amino acid sequence: CASSLVGQGIYGYTF.

CDR3 region: CASSLKAGLPYNEQFF. The CDR3 coding sequence is TGTGCCAGCAGCTTAAAAGCGGGGTTACCCTACAATGAGCAGTTCTTC. The J gene is TRBJ2-1, the V gene TRBV7-2; TRBD2 matches 7 bases. This CDR3 is built from 16 residues. V was clipped by 2 bases and J by 2 bases; unmatched bases: 6. Germline V CDR1 and CDR2: SGHTA, FQGNSA.

The chain uses TRBV15 and TRBJ2-7; 8 bases line up with TRBD2. Germline loops: CDR1 LNHNV, CDR2 YYDKDF (reference sequence). This CDR3 spans 15 amino acids. J gave up 0 bases and V 4 bases, and 5 bases lay outside the gene matches. Written as DNA, the CDR3 is TGTGCCACCAGCAAGCGGGGGCAGCTCTCCTACGAGCAGTACTTC. It yields the protein CATSKRGQLSYEQYF.

The chain combines TRBV7-2 with TRBJ1-6, with TRBD1 identical over 11 bases. The CDR3 is 17 residues long. Germline CDR1 reads SGHTA; CDR2 reads FQGNSA. V shed 7 bases, J shed 9 bases, and the junction held 14 bases outside the gene matches. The CDR3, as DNA: TGTGCCAGCACCGACAGGACAGGGGGCGCCTGGGGTTCACCCCTCCACTTT. It translates to CASTDRTGGAWGSPLHF.

The chain is built from TRBV18 and TRBJ1-3; tentative D call: TRBD1 (6 bases). The CDR3 loop spans 16 amino acids. With 0 bases removed from V and 4 bases from J, the gap between germline ends came to 13 bases. Germline assignment: CDR1 KGHSH and CDR2 LQKENI. The CDR3 DNA reads as TGTGCCAGCTCACCACCCGGCCAGGGGAACGGAAACACCATATATTTT. Its translation: CASSPPGQGNGNTIYF.

The J gene is TRBJ1-5, the V gene TRBV28, with 8 bases matching TRBD1. The CDR3 runs to 15 residues. V was clipped by 4 bases and J by 1 base; unmatched bases: 3. CDR1 and CDR2 from the germline V gene are MDHEN and SYDVKM. CDR3 coding DNA: TGTGCCAGCAGTTCGACAGGGGAGAGCAATCAGCCCCAGCATTTT. It yields the protein CASSSTGESNQPQHF.

The chain employs TRBV27 and TRBJ1-2; 7 bases are a match to TRBD1. Germline V gene lookup returns CDR1 MNHEY and CDR2 SMNVEV (reference sequence). The CDR3 covers 15 residues. With 8 bases clipped from V and 7 bases from J, the junction kept 16 bases outside the gene matches. As DNA, the CDR3 is TGTGCCAGCGCCGCTGACAGGGAATTGGTTGGTGGCTACACCTTC. Encoded protein: CASAADRELVGGYTF.

In its sample, this clone was seen a few times. V gene TRBV19 combines with J gene TRBJ1-2; TRBD1 aligns across 9 bases. Per the germline V gene, CDR1 is LNHDA and CDR2 is SQIVND (reference sequence). The CDR3 has 15 residues. The V gene end was trimmed by 5 bases and the J gene end by 5 bases; junction bases not matched to a gene: 9. CDR3 DNA sequence: TGTGCCAGTAGTCCGAACTTACAGGGGGCTTATGGCTACACCTTC. Amino acids: CASSPNLQGAYGYTF.

The chain uses TRBV18 and TRBJ2-1; tentative D call: TRBD1 (6 bases). In germline, CDR1 is KGHSH, CDR2 LQKENI. V was pared by 6 bases and J by 5 bases, with 8 bases between. The CDR3 contains 12 residues. CDR3 in amino acids: CASSRTDNEQFF. CDR3 nucleotides: TGTGCCAGCTCGCGGACAGACAATGAGCAGTTCTTC.

The CDR3 DNA reads as TGTGCCAGCAGTACCGACAGGAACACTGAAGCTTTCTTT. Translating gives CASSTDRNTEAFF. The V gene is TRBV12-3 or TRBV12-4, the J gene TRBJ1-1, with a tentative D call TRBD1 (5 bases). The germline V and J ends were trimmed by 5 bases and 1 base, with 8 bases remaining between them. CDR3 length: 13 residues.

The chain is built from TRBV5-6 and TRBJ2-1; 8 nucleotides line up with TRBD1. Germline V gives CDR1 SGHDT, CDR2 YYEEEE. This CDR3 is 16 amino acids long. Germline trimming cut 3 bases from V and 4 bases from J; bases unmatched to any gene: 9. CDR3 in DNA: TGTGCCAGCAGCTCGAGGGGACAGGCACCTTACAATGAGCAGTTCTTC. As protein: CASSSRGQAPYNEQFF. The full variable domain, completed using reference TRBV5-6 and TRBJ2-1, is DAGVTQSPTHLIKTRGQQVTLRCSPKSGHDTVSWYQQALGQGPQFIFQYYEEEERQRGNFPDRFSGHQFPNYSSELNVNALLLGDSALYLCASSSRGQAPYNEQFFGPGTRLTVL.

This chain connects TRBV5-1 to TRBJ2-1; 7 positions match TRBD1. The CDR3 is 14 amino acids. Germline CDR1 reads SGHRS; CDR2 reads YFSETQ. After removal of 4 bases from V and 1 base from J, the junction contained 2 bases not matched to a gene. CDR3 coding DNA: TGCGCCAGCAGCCAACAGGGGTCCTACAATGAGCAGTTCTTC. This sequence encodes CASSQQGSYNEQFF.

The chain has TRBV6-5 and TRBJ2-7; 12 nucleotides align to TRBD2. With V trimmed by 0 bases and J by 4 bases, 4 bases remained unmatched. This CDR3 is 16 amino acids long. Germline V lookup: CDR1 MNHEY, CDR2 SVGAGI. In DNA form, the CDR3 reads TGTGCCAGCAGTTACTCGACTAGCGGGGGTCGGTACGAGCAGTACTTC. It specifies CASSYSTSGGRYEQYF.

A few counts support this clone. The junction departs from germline at one end; a sequencing error may be responsible. V and J are TRBV27 and TRBJ1-2; D is perhaps TRBD1 (6 bases). This CDR3 spans 13 amino acids. Germline CDR1 is MNHEY and CDR2 is SMNVEV (reference sequence). The CDR3 DNA is TGTGCCAGTTCCGGACAGTGGTTCTATGGATACACCTTC. It encodes CASSGQWFYGYTF.

This sequence joins TRBV5-1 and TRBJ2-1; 8 nucleotides match TRBD2. The length of the CDR3 is 15 residues. Germline assignment: CDR1 SGHRS and CDR2 YFSETQ. V shed 2 bases and J 3 bases; nucleotides not matched to a gene: 4. Here the CDR3 DNA reads TGCGCCAGCAGCTTTGGTAGCGGGGACTACAATGAGCAGTTCTTC. Translating it yields CASSFGSGDYNEQFF.

This clone turned up a few times. V gene TRBV10-3 combines with J gene TRBJ2-7; D is perhaps TRBD2 (7 bases). This CDR3 has 15 residues. The germline V gene encodes CDR1 ENHRY and CDR2 SYGVKD. Trimming took off 7 bases at V and 2 bases at J, with 18 bases between the two ends. The CDR3, as DNA: TGTGCCATCACCCCGAAGAGGGGGGGCACCTACGAGCAGTACTTC. Translated: CAITPKRGGTYEQYF.